The present T cell receptor (beta chain) was sequenced within a study of technical replicates of blood from a few donors. Sequencing was performed with immunoSEQ multiplex PCR; in TCRdb, only in-frame clones are kept and a portion is missing. The data hold roughly 82,000 clones, with around 90% observed a single time. The germline CDR1 and CDR2 sequences are SNHLY and FYNNEI. This CDR3 has 15 residues. The sequence came from a human donor in good health. Sequencing was performed on T cells isolated from PBMCs. The chain is built from TRBV2 and TRBJ2-3, with 8 bases fitting TRBD2. The CDR3 sequence: CVTREGGLSTDTQYF. The DNA for the CDR3 is TGTGTCACCCGGGAGGGGGGCCTTAGCACAGATACGCAGTATTTT.